This TCR beta chain stems from a study of cytomegalovirus exposure and HLA in healthy donors. This CDR3 is 13 amino acids long. V dropped 3 bases and J dropped 5; count of bases not matched to a gene: 4. Germline assignment: CDR1 LGHNA and CDR2 YNFKEQ. With 60 Vbeta and 13 Jbeta primers, the PCR was carried out. Data came from immunoSEQ multiplex PCR; TCRdb stores just in-frame clones and leaves some out. Of about 150,000 clones listed, 65% to 80% are singletons. This sequence originates from a woman in her forties or fifties in good health and CMV-seropositive. The sequenced material came from PBMCs. The chain joins TRBV4-2 to TRBJ2-7, with 7 nucleotides matching TRBD2. The CDR3, as DNA: TGTGCCAGCAGCCAGGGACTATTCCACGAGCAGTACTTC. Protein: CASSQGLFHEQYF.